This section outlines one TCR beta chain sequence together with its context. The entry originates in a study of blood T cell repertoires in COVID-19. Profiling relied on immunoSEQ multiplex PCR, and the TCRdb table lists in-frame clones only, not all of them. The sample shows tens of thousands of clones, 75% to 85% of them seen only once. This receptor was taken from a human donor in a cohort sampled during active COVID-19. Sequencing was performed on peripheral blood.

In DNA form, the CDR3 reads TGTGCCAGCAGCTTATCCAAGAACACCGGGGAGCTGTTTTTT. Residues: CASSLSKNTGELFF. The rearrangement joins TRBV7-3 to TRBJ2-2, with D uncertain. Germline CDR1 is SGHTA and CDR2 is FQGTGA. V was clipped by 2 bases and J by 1 base, with 5 bases between them. CDR3 length equals 14 residues.